The clone carrying this T cell receptor beta chain has a single count. The CDR3 has 14 amino acids. Between the trimmed V and J ends, which lost 6 bases and 8 bases, there was a span of 16 bases. Germline V lookup: CDR1 MNHEY, CDR2 SVGAGI. This sample was taken from a study of cytomegalovirus exposure and HLA in healthy donors. TCRdb's table, derived via immunoSEQ multiplex PCR, lists solely in-frame clones and lacks some. The repertoire holds under 200,000 clones, with 75% to 95% as singletons. This receptor was taken from a woman under 30 in good health and CMV-seropositive. The genes are TRBV6-5 and TRBJ1-4; possible D gene TRBD1, 6 bases. Source material: PBMCs. The CDR3 nucleotides are TGTGCCAGCAGACAACAGGGAACGAGAGAAAAACTGTTTTTT. Translated, it gives CASRQQGTREKLFF.